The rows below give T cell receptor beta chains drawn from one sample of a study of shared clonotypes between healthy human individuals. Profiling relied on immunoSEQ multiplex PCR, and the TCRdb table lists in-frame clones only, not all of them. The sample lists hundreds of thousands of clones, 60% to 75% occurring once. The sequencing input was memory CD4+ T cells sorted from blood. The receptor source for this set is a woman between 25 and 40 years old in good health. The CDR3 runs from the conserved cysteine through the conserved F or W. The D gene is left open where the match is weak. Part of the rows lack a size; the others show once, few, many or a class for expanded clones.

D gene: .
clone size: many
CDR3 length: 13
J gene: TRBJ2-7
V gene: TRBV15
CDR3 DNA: TGTGCCACCAGGGGTGGGTCAGGCTACGAGCAGTACTTC
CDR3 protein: CATRGGSGYEQYF

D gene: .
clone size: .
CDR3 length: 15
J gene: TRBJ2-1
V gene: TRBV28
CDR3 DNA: TGTGCCAGCAGTCCATCAGAATTTCTAACAATGGAGCAGTTCTTC
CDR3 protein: CASSPSEFLTMEQFF

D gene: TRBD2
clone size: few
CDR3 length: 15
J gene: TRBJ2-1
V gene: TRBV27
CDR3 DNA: TGTGCCAGCAGCTCTCTAGCGGGAGGGGGCAATGAGCAGTTCTTC
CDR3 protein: CASSSLAGGGNEQFF

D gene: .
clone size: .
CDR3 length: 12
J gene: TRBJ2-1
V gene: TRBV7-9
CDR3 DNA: TGTGCCAGCAGCTTATTTAGCTCGCCTGGGTTCTTC
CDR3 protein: CASSLFSSPGFF

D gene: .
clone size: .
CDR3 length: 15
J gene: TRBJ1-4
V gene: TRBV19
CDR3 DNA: TGTGCCAGTAGTTTCCCGGGACGGGGGCCTGAAAAACTGTTTTTT
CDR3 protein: CASSFPGRGPEKLFF

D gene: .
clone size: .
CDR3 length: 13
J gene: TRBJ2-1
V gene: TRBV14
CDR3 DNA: TGTGCCAGCAGCCAAGGAGCAGCTGGCGAGCAGTTCTTC
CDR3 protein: CASSQGAAGEQFF

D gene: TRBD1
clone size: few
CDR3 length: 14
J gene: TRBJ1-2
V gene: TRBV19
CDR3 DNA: TGTGCCAGTACCAGAGGACAGGGGGCAGGGGGCTACACCTTC
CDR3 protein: CASTRGQGAGGYTF

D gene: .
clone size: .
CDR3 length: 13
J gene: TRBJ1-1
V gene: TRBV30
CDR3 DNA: TGTGCCTGGAGTTGGCAAGTAAACACTGAAGCTTTCTTT
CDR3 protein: CAWSWQVNTEAFF

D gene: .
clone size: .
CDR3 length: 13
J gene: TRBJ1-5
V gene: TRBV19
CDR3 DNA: TGTGCCAGTAGCGTCCAGGGTGATCAGCCCCAGCATTTT
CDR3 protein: CASSVQGDQPQHF

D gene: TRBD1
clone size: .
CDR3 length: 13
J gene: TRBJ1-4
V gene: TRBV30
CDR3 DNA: TGTGCCTGGTCCGGGACAGGGGTTGAAAAACTGTTTTTT
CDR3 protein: CAWSGTGVEKLFF

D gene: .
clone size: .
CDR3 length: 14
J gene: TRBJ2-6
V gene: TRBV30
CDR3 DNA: TGTGCCTGGAGTGGAATCAGTGGGGCCAACGTCCTGACTTTC
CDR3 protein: CAWSGISGANVLTF

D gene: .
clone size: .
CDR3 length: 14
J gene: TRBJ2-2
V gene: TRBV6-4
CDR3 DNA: TGTGCCAGCAGTGACCAACCGAACACCGGGGAGCTGTTTTTT
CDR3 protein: CASSDQPNTGELFF

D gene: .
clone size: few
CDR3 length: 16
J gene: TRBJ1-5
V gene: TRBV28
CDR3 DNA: TGTGCCAGCAGTTTATCCCTCGGTCGGGAAAATCAGCCCCAGCATTTT
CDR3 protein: CASSLSLGRENQPQHF

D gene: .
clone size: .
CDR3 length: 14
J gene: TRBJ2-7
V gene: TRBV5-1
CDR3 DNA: TGCGCCAGCAGCTTAATGGCGGGGACCTACGAGCAGTACTTC
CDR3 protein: CASSLMAGTYEQYF

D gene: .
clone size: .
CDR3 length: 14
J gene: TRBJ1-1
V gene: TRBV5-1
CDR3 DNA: TGCGCCAGCAGCTTCTCGGCCATGAACACTGAAGCTTTCTTT
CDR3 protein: CASSFSAMNTEAFF

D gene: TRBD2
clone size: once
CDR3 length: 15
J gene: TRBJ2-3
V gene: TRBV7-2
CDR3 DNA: TGTGCCAGCAAGAGACTAGCGGGAGGGCCAGATACGCAGTATTTT
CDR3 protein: CASKRLAGGPDTQYF

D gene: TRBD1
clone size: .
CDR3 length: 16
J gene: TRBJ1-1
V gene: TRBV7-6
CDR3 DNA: TGTGCCAGCAGCACAATCACAGGGGAGTTCAACACTGAAGCTTTCTTT
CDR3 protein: CASSTITGEFNTEAFF

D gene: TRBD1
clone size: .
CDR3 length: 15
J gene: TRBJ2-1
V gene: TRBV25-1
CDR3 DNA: TGTGCCAGCAGTGCTTGGGACAGCTCCTACAATGAGCAGTTCTTC
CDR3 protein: CASSAWDSSYNEQFF

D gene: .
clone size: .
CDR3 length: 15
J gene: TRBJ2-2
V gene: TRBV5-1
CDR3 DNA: TGCGCCAGCAGTACGGGGGACAGAGACACCGGGGAGCTGTTTTTT
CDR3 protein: CASSTGDRDTGELFF

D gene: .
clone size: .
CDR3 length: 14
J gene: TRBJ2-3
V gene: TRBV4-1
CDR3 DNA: TGCGCCAGCAGCCAAGGACAGAACACAGATACGCAGTATTTT
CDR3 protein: CASSQGQNTDTQYF

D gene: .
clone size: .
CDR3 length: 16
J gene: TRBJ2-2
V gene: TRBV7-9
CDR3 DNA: TGTGCCAGCAGCCAAGGCCAGGGGACGAACACCGGGGAGCTGTTTTTT
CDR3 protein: CASSQGQGTNTGELFF

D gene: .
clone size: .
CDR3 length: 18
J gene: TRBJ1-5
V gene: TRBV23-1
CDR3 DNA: TGCGCCAGCAGGACCCTGAAAACAGGGAGCGGCAGCAATCAGCCCCAGCATTTT
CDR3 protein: CASRTLKTGSGSNQPQHF

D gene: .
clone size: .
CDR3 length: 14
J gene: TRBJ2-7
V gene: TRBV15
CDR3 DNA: TGTGCCACCAGCAGAGTCCCCGGGGGCTACGAGCAGTACTTC
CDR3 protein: CATSRVPGGYEQYF

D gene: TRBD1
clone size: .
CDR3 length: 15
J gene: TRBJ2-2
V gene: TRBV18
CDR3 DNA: TGTGCCAGCTCCCCTGGGACAGCGAACACCGGGGAGCTGTTTTTT
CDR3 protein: CASSPGTANTGELFF

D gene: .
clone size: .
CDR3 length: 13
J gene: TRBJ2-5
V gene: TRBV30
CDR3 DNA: TGTGCCTGGAGACCCGGGTCCCAAGAGACCCAGTACTTC
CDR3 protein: CAWRPGSQETQYF

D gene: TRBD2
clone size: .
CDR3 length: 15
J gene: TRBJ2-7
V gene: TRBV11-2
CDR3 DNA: TGTGCCAGCAGCTCGGAACTAGCGGGAGCGCGCGAGCAGTACTTC
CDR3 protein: CASSSELAGAREQYF

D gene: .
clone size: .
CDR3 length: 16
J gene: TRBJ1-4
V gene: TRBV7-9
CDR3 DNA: TGTGCCAGCAGAAACTACACCGGGACGTCTCGGGAAAAACTGTTTTTT
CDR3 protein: CASRNYTGTSREKLFF

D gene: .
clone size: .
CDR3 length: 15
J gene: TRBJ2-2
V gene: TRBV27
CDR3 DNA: TGTGCCAGCAGTTCGTGGACAGACAACACCGGGGAGCTGTTTTTT
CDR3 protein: CASSSWTDNTGELFF

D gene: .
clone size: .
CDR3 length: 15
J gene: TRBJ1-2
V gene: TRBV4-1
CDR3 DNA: TGCGCCAGCAGCCAAGTTGGAGGTCAGCCCTATGGCTACACCTTC
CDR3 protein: CASSQVGGQPYGYTF

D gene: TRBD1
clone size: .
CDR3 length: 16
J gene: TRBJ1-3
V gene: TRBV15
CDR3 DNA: TGTGCCACCAGCAACGACAGGGGAAGCTCTGGAAACACCATATATTTT
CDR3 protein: CATSNDRGSSGNTIYF

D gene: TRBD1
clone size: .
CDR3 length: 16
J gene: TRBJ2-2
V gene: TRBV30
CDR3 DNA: TGTGCCTGGAGGGACAGGGGGATTGCGAACACCGGGGAGCTGTTTTTT
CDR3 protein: CAWRDRGIANTGELFF

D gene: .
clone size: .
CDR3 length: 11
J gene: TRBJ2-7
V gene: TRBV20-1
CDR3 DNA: TGCAGTGCTACGGCTAGCTACGAGCAGTACTTC
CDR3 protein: CSATASYEQYF

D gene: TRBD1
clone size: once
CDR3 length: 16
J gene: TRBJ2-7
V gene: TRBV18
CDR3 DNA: TGTGCCAGCTCACCGACCTCCGGGACAGCTTACGGCGAGCAGTACTTC
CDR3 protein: CASSPTSGTAYGEQYF

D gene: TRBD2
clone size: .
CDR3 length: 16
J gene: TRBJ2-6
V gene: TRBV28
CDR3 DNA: TGTGCCATTAAATCAGGCGGGAGCTCTGGGGCCAACGTCCTGACTTTC
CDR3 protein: CAIKSGGSSGANVLTF

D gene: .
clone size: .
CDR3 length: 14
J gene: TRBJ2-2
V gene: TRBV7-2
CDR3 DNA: TGTGCCAGCAGCTTGATCCTTTCGGGCGGGGAGCTGTTTTTT
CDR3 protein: CASSLILSGGELFF